These 31 T cell receptor beta chains were sequenced from one sample in a study of shared clonotypes between healthy human individuals. Sequencing used immunoSEQ multiplex PCR; TCRdb keeps in-frame clones, though not all of them. The table has about half a million clones, 81% seen once. Sequencing was done on a sample of PBMCs. The receptors were gathered from a middle-aged woman in good health. Some clones in this sample may be carry-over from other donors' samples.

The chain employs TRBV28 and TRBJ1-2; 7 nucleotides align to TRBD1. Trimming at V came to 7 bases and at J to 4 bases, leaving 9 bases not matched to a gene. The germline V gene has CDR1 MDHEN and CDR2 SYDVKM. The CDR3 spans 14 residues. The chain's CDR3 is CASKVRAGGYGYTF. CDR3 coding DNA: TGTGCCAGCAAAGTTCGGGCAGGGGGCTATGGCTACACCTTC.

This clone was detected only a few times. The V and J genes are TRBV7-2 and TRBJ2-2; weak D call: TRBD2 (6 bases). The CDR3 has 15 residues. V shed 5 bases and J shed 6 bases, with 16 bases lying between them. Germline V gene sequence: CDR1 SGHTA, CDR2 FQGNSA. The CDR3 is CASSPTSGWAGELFF. CDR3 coding DNA: TGTGCCAGCAGCCCGACTAGTGGTTGGGCCGGGGAGCTGTTTTTT.

V usage is TRBV7-6 and J usage is TRBJ1-3; D uncertain. The CDR3 covers 16 residues. Germline CDR1 SGHVS, CDR2 FNYEAQ. Trimming took off 1 base at V and 2 bases at J, with 12 bases between the two ends. The CDR3 spells CASSLERAGTGNTIYF. CDR3 sequence (DNA): TGTGCCAGCAGCTTAGAGAGGGCAGGTACTGGAAACACCATATATTTT.

With regard to this clone: A far larger clone differs by one base, so this is likely a read error. This sequence joins TRBV2 and TRBJ2-7; D ambiguous. The CDR3 runs 15 residues. Germline V gene lookup returns CDR1 SNHLY and CDR2 FYNNEI. CDR3 in amino acids: CASGDRSTFSYEQYF. CDR3 sequence (DNA): TGTGCCAGCGGTGACCGTTCTACATTCTCCTACGAGCAGTACTTC.

The chain employs TRBV11-2 and TRBJ2-1, with 8 positions matching TRBD2. V was pared by 0 bases and J by 6 bases, with 7 bases of the junction left unmatched. Germline CDR1 reads SGHAT; CDR2 reads FQNNGV. The CDR3 runs to 16 residues. CDR3 sequence: CASSLDYGRAVNEQFF. As DNA, the CDR3 is TGTGCCAGCAGCTTAGATTACGGGAGGGCCGTCAATGAGCAGTTCTTC.

This chain connects TRBV29-1 to TRBJ2-7; TRBD2 matches at 12 bases. The trim removed 6 bases at V and 6 bases at J, leaving 6 bases unmatched. The CDR3 loop spans 13 amino acids. CDR1 and CDR2 (germline): SQVTM, ANQGSEA. The CDR3 region is CSVETSGRIEQYF. CDR3 DNA: TGCAGCGTCGAAACTAGCGGGAGGATCGAGCAGTACTTC.

As regards this clone: A read error may produce the germline difference seen at one junction end. V is TRBV5-4 and J is TRBJ2-5; D possibly corresponds to TRBD1 (6 bases). The CDR3 loop spans 15 amino acids. The germline gives CDR1 SGHNT, CDR2 YYREEE (reference sequence). The CDR3 is CATSLKGEGGETQYF. In DNA form, the CDR3 reads TGTGCCACCAGCCTCAAGGGGGAAGGAGGAGAGACCCAGTACTTC. The whole variable domain, remainder taken from reference TRBV5-4 and TRBJ2-5, is ETGVTQSPTHLIKTRGQQVTLRCSSQSGHNTVSWYQQALGQGPQFIFQYYREEENGRGNFPPRFSGLQFPNYSSELNVNALELDDSALYLCATSLKGEGGETQYFGPGTRLLVL.

This clone was observed a few times. The chain links TRBV28 to TRBJ1-2; D is unresolved. Germline V lookup: CDR1 MDHEN, CDR2 SYDVKM. The CDR3 length is 18 residues. Between the trimmed V and J ends, which lost 1 base and 1 base, there was a span of 19 bases. CDR3 sequence reads: CASSLSPSRIGGNYGYTF. In DNA form, the CDR3 reads TGTGCCAGCAGTTTATCGCCTTCGAGGATCGGAGGTAACTATGGCTACACCTTC.

Comments on this clone: The same CDR3 can be traced to other DNA sequences in this sample. This chain connects TRBV19 to TRBJ2-1; no reliable D call. Trimming shortened V by 3 bases and J by 2 bases, and 11 bases separated the two germline ends. The CDR3 extends over 15 amino acids. The germline V gene has CDR1 LNHDA and CDR2 SQIVND (reference sequence). CDR3 protein: CASSIPGLAYNEQFF. CDR3 bases: TGTGCCAGTAGTATCCCAGGCCTAGCCTACAATGAGCAGTTCTTC.

The chain recombines TRBV11-2 with TRBJ2-7; D unresolved. Germline values: CDR1 SGHAT, CDR2 FQNNGV. Trimming took 5 bases from V and 0 from J, leaving 14 bases between them. CDR3 length: 15 residues. For the CDR3, the DNA is TGTGCCAGCAGCCCCCGTAGGTCGGCCTCCTACGAGCAGTACTTC. This translates into CASSPRRSASYEQYF.

For this clone: Other DNA sequences within the sample encode an identical CDR3. The chain uses TRBV15 and TRBJ1-4, with D possibly TRBD1 on 5 matching bases. V was pared by 3 bases and J by 2 bases, with 10 bases between. The germline gives CDR1 LNHNV, CDR2 YYDKDF (reference sequence). The CDR3 totals 15 residues. DNA of the CDR3: TGTGCCACCAGCAGGGCCCGGGGCACTAATGAAAAACTGTTTTTT. This sequence encodes CATSRARGTNEKLFF.

J is TRBJ1-1 and V is TRBV6-4, with D perhaps matching TRBD1 (5 bases). Germline CDR1 and CDR2: MRHNA and SNTAGT. Trimming stripped 6 bases from V and 6 bases from J, with 17 bases between. The CDR3 is made up of 14 amino acids. For the CDR3, the DNA is TGTGCCAGCAGGCGGGACCCACAGGCCTCTGAAGCTTTCTTT. Translating gives CASRRDPQASEAFF.

V is TRBV19 and J is TRBJ1-1; TRBD1 aligns across 9 bases. J was trimmed by 3 bases and V by 4 bases; bases with no gene match: 6. The CDR3 contains 15 residues. The germline V gene has CDR1 LNHDA and CDR2 SQIVND (reference sequence). The CDR3 region has the DNA TGTGCCAGTAGTACCGACAGGGGGTTGGACACTGAAGCTTTCTTT. As protein: CASSTDRGLDTEAFF. Variable domain in full (rest from reference TRBV19 and TRBJ1-1): DGGITQSPKYLFRKEGQNVTLSCEQNLNHDAMYWYRQDPGQGLRLIYYSQIVNDFQKGDIAEGYSVSREKKESFPLTVTSAQKNPTAFYLCASSTDRGLDTEAFFGQGTRLTVV.

The genes are TRBV10-3 and TRBJ1-1, with 7 bases aligning to TRBD1. V was clipped by 7 bases and J by 1 base; unmatched bases: 3. The germline V gene has CDR1 ENHRY and CDR2 SYGVKD. The length of the CDR3 is 13 residues. The CDR3 here is CAITGQSNTEAFF. The CDR3 DNA reads as TGTGCCATCACGGGACAGTCGAACACTGAAGCTTTCTTT.

The table lists this clone with a count of one. It is likely a read error: a sequence one base away is far more abundant. The chain couples TRBV7-9 to TRBJ1-2; D is ambiguous. This CDR3 comprises 13 residues. Germline V gives CDR1 SEHNR, CDR2 FQNEAQ (reference sequence). Here the CDR3 reads CASSRDTNYSYTF. CDR3 nucleotides: TGTGCCAGCAGCCGAGACACTAACTATAGCTACACCTTC.

This chain joins TRBV6-5 and TRBJ2-7; D uncertain. V lost 4 bases and J lost 0, with 10 bases in between. This CDR3 contains 14 residues. Per germline, CDR1 MNHEY and CDR2 SVGAGI. The CDR3 loop reads CASSSVRHSYEQYF. The DNA for the CDR3 is TGTGCCAGCAGTTCCGTGCGGCACTCCTACGAGCAGTACTTC.

Only one count was recorded for this clone. Just one base apart from a much larger clone, this may be a read error. This chain joins TRBV5-6 and TRBJ1-2; D call uncertain. The CDR3 totals 12 residues. The V and J ends lost 4 bases and 1 base respectively, with 5 bases between them. Germline V gene lookup returns CDR1 SGHDT and CDR2 YYEEEE. CDR3 nucleotide sequence: TGTGCCAGCAGCGGCGGTAACTATGGCTACACCTTC. This gives the protein CASSGGNYGYTF.

V is TRBV7-9 and J is TRBJ2-1; no firm D call. The ends were cut back, 1 base at V and 10 bases at J, with 11 bases in the middle. CDR3 length: 13 amino acids. Germline V gene sequence: CDR1 SEHNR, CDR2 FQNEAQ (reference sequence). CDR3 protein: CASSLVWEREQFF. CDR3 in DNA: TGTGCCAGCAGCTTAGTTTGGGAAAGAGAGCAGTTCTTC.

V is TRBV15 and J is TRBJ1-5; D might be TRBD1 (6 bases). V lost 0 bases and J 8 bases, leaving 14 bases between the germline ends. The CDR3 has 15 amino acids. The germline V gene encodes CDR1 LNHNV and CDR2 YYDKDF (reference sequence). The CDR3 protein is CATSRDLVGGKPQHF. CDR3 coding DNA: TGTGCCACCAGCAGAGATCTGGTAGGGGGAAAGCCCCAGCATTTT.

This clone was found a few times. This sequence joins TRBV28 and TRBJ1-2; D unresolved. Looked up from germline, CDR1 is MDHEN and CDR2 is SYDVKM. The CDR3 is made up of 13 amino acids. Trimming left V 3 bases short and J 8 bases short, with 13 bases between. CDR3 nucleotides: TGTGCCAGCAGTTTGGCGTGGGGTCGGGGCTACACCTTC. It yields the protein CASSLAWGRGYTF.

This chain links TRBV18 with TRBJ2-7; TRBD1 is a possible D gene (7 bases). The CDR3 covers 15 residues. Per the germline V gene, CDR1 is KGHSH and CDR2 is LQKENI. V lost 2 bases, J lost 3 bases, and 14 bases lay in between. CDR3 DNA sequence: TGTGCCAGCTCACCAGGGGCAGGGGGGATCTACGAGCAGTACTTC. The encoded protein is CASSPGAGGIYEQYF.

The chain has TRBV30 and TRBJ2-2, with TRBD2 identical over 14 bases. V shed 5 bases, J shed 6 bases, and the junction held 8 bases outside the gene matches. CDR1 is GTSNPN, CDR2 SVGIG, per germline (reference sequence). CDR3 length equals 16 residues. The CDR3 is CAWSFKGLAGAGELFF. The CDR3 DNA is TGTGCCTGGTCATTTAAGGGACTAGCGGGAGCCGGGGAGCTGTTTTTT.

The rearrangement joins TRBV27 to TRBJ2-6, with D uncertain. The CDR3 extends over 15 amino acids. Trimming removed 6 bases from V and 4 bases from J, with 13 bases in between. Germline V gene sequence: CDR1 MNHEY, CDR2 SMNVEV (reference sequence). CDR3 loop: CASSPTALGANVLTF. DNA of the CDR3: TGTGCCAGCAGCCCGACTGCGCTCGGGGCCAACGTCCTGACTTTC.

Details on this clone: A read error is the likely source, as a far larger clone sits one nucleotide away. This chain connects TRBV29-1 to TRBJ2-5, with D hard to call. This CDR3 has 14 residues. Trimming left V 0 bases short and J 1 base short, with 9 bases between. Germline values: CDR1 SQVTM, CDR2 ANQGSEA. The chain's CDR3 is CSVEEVTIQETQYF. The CDR3 bases are TGCAGCGTTGAAGAAGTGACAATCCAAGAGACCCAGTACTTC.

V usage is TRBV7-6 and J usage is TRBJ2-3; D is unresolved. The length of the CDR3 is 14 residues. Germline values: CDR1 SGHVS, CDR2 FNYEAQ. Trimming stripped 0 bases from V and 1 base from J, with 5 bases between. The CDR3 loop is CASSLAVGTDTQYF. CDR3 coding DNA: TGTGCCAGCAGCTTAGCGGTTGGCACAGATACGCAGTATTTT.

This sequence joins TRBV11-1 and TRBJ1-1; D unresolved. Germline CDR1 SGHAT, CDR2 FQDESV (reference sequence). The germline V and J ends were trimmed by 5 bases and 4 bases, with 14 bases remaining between them. This CDR3 is 14 amino acids long. The CDR3 spells CASSPQREGTEAFF. The CDR3 coding sequence is TGTGCCAGCAGCCCCCAGAGGGAGGGCACTGAAGCTTTCTTT. Using reference TRBV11-1 and TRBJ1-1 for the parts outside the CDR3, the full variable domain is EAEVAQSPRYKITEKSQAVAFWCDPISGHATLYWYRQILGQGPELLVQFQDESVVDDSQLPKDRFSAERLKGVDSTLKIQPAELGDSAMYLCASSPQREGTEAFFGQGTRLTVV.

The chain carries TRBV2 and TRBJ1-5; the match to TRBD1 covers 7 bases. Per germline, CDR1 SNHLY and CDR2 FYNNEI. The CDR3 spans 13 residues. Trimming removed 4 bases from V and 6 bases from J; junction bases left unmatched: 3. The CDR3 nucleotides read TGTGCCAGCAGTGGACAGGGTCCTCAGCCCCAGCATTTT. Protein product: CASSGQGPQPQHF.

This clone was picked up one time. The chain recombines TRBV5-1 with TRBJ2-1; D is unresolved. V was cut by 0 bases and J by 6 bases, with 7 bases left in between. CDR1 and CDR2 (germline): SGHRS, YFSETQ. This CDR3 has 13 residues. The CDR3: CASSLGQANEQFF. CDR3 coding DNA: TGCGCCAGCAGCTTGGGGCAGGCCAATGAGCAGTTCTTC.

This rearrangement joins TRBV18 to TRBJ2-1, with TRBD1 identical over 11 bases. Germline values: CDR1 KGHSH, CDR2 LQKENI. Trimming took 3 bases from V and 4 from J; bases not matched to a gene: 2. The CDR3 has 15 amino acids. The CDR3 protein is CASSPGQGAYNEQFF. CDR3 nucleotide sequence: TGTGCCAGCTCACCCGGACAGGGGGCGTACAATGAGCAGTTCTTC.

The chain carries TRBV4-2 and TRBJ1-1; D gene unclear. The CDR3 is made up of 16 amino acids. Trimming took 0 bases from V and 5 from J, leaving 16 bases between them. Germline V CDR1 and CDR2: LGHNA, YNFKEQ. CDR3 in DNA: TGTGCCAGCAGCCAAGAGGTCAGAGGGATGGGAACTGAAGCTTTCTTT. The encoded protein is CASSQEVRGMGTEAFF.

In the case of this clone: A far larger clone is just one base off, so this is likely a read error. The J gene is TRBJ2-5, the V gene TRBV30; D could derive from TRBD1 or TRBD2 (5 bases each). The CDR3 spans 16 residues. Germline lookup yields CDR1 GTSNPN and CDR2 SVGIG (reference sequence). The CDR3 loop is CTWALDGGAIGETQYF. For the CDR3, the DNA is TGTACCTGGGCTCTTGATGGGGGAGCTATTGGAGAGACCCAGTACTTC.